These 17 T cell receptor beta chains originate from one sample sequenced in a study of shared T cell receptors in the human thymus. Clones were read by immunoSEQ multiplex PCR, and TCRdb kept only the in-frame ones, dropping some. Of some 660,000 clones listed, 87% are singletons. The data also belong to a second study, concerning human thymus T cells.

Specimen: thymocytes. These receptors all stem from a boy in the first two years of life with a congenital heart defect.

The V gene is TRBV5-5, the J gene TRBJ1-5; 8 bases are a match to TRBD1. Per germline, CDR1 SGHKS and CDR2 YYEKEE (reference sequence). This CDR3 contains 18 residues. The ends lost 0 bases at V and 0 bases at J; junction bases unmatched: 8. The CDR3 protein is CASSLEDRDGYSNQPQHF. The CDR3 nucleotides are TGTGCCAGCAGCTTGGAGGACAGGGACGGCTATAGCAATCAGCCCCAGCATTTT.

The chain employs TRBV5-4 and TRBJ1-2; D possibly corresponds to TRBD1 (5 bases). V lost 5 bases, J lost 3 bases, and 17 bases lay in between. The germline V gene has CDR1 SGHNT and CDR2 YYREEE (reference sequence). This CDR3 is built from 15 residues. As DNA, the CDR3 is TGTGCCAGCAGTTCAACAGGACCGCTCCACTATGGCTACACCTTC. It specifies CASSSTGPLHYGYTF.

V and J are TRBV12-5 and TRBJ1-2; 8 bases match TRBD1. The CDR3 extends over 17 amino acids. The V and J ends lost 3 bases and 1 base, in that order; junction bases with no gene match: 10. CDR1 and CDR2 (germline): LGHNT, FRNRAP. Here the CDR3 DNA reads TGTGCTAGTGGTTTCGCTTTGACAGGGGAAGATAACTATGGCTACACCTTC. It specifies CASGFALTGEDNYGYTF.

The CDR3 region is CASSLWPGHSMEAFF. Here the CDR3 DNA reads TGTGCCAGCAGCTTGTGGCCGGGACACTCGATGGAAGCTTTCTTT. J is TRBJ1-1 and V is TRBV5-6; D is perhaps TRBD1 (6 bases). CDR1 is SGHDT, CDR2 YYEEEE, per germline. This CDR3 has 15 amino acids. Trimming removed 1 base from V and 8 bases from J, with 18 bases in between.

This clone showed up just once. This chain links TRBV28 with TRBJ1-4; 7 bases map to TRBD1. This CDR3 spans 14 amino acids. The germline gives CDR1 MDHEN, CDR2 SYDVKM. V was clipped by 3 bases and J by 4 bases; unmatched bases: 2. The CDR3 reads CASSLTGNNEKLFF. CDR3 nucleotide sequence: TGTGCCAGCAGTTTGACAGGGAATAATGAAAAACTGTTTTTT.

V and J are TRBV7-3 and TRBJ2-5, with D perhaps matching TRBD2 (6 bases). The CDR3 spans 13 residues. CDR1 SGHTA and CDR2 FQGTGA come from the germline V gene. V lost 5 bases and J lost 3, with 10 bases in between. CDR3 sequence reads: CASSRTTKETQYF. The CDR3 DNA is TGTGCCAGCAGCCGGACTACAAAAGAGACCCAGTACTTC. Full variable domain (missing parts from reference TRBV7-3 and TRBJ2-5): GAGVSQTPSNKVTEKGKYVELRCDPISGHTALYWYRQSLGQGPEFLIYFQGTGAADDSGLPNDRFFAVRPEGSVSTLKIQRTERGDSAVYLCASSRTTKETQYFGPGTRLLVL.

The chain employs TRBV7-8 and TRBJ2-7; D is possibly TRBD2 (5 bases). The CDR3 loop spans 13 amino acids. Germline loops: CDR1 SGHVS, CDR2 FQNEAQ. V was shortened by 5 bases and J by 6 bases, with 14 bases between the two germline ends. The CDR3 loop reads CASSPTAGGEQYF. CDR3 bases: TGTGCCAGCAGCCCAACGGCTGGAGGCGAGCAGTACTTC.

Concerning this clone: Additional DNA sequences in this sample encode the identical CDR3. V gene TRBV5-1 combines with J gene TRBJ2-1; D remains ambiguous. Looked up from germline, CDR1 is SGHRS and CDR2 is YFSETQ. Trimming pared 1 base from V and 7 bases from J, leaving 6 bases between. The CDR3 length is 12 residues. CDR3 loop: CASSLSGNEQFF. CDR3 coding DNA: TGCGCCAGCAGCTTGTCCGGGAATGAGCAGTTCTTC.

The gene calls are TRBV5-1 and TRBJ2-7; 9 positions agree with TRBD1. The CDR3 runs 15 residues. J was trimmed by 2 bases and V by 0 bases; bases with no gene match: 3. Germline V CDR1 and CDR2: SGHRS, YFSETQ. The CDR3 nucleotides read TGCGCCAGCAGCTTGGAGGGACAGGGAGCCTACGAGCAGTACTTC. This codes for CASSLEGQGAYEQYF.

The CDR3 sequence: CASSLGLAGGHEQYF. In DNA form, the CDR3 reads TGTGCCAGCAGCTTGGGACTAGCGGGAGGGCACGAGCAGTACTTC. This sequence joins TRBV11-2 and TRBJ2-7; 16 positions match TRBD2. The germline CDR1 and CDR2 sequences are SGHAT and FQNNGV. The CDR3 runs 15 residues. V gave up 3 bases and J gave up 5 bases; unmatched junction bases: 1.

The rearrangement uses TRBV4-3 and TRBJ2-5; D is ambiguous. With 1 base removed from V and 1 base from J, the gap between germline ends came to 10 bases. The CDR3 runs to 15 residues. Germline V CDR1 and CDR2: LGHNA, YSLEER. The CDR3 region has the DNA TGCGCCAGCAGCCAAGCCCCGGAGCCCCAAGAGACCCAGTACTTC. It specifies CASSQAPEPQETQYF.

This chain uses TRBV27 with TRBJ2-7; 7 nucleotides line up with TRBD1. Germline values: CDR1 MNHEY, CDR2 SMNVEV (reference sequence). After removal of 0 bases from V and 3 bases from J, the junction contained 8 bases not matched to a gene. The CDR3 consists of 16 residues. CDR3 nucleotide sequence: TGTGCCAGCAGTTTATCGGGTCAGGGGGAGATCTACGAGCAGTACTTC. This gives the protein CASSLSGQGEIYEQYF.

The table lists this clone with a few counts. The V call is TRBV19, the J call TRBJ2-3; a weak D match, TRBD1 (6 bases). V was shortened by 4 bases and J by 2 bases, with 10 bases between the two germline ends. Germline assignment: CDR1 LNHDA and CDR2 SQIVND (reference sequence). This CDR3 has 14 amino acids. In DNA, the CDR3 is TGTGCCAGTAGTAAAGGACAGTCCACAGATACGCAGTATTTT. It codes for CASSKGQSTDTQYF.

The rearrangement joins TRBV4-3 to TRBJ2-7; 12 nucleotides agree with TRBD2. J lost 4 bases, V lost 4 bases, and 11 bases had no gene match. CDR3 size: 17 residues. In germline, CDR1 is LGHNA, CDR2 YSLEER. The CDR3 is CASSPRLAGVLVYEQYF. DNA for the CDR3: TGCGCCAGCAGCCCGAGACTAGCGGGAGTTCTCGTGTACGAGCAGTACTTC.

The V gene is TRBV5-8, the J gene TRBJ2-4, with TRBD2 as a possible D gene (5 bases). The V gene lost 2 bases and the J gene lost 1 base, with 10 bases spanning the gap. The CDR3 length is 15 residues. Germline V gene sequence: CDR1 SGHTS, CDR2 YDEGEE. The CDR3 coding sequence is TGTGCCAGCAGCTTAAGCGGCGAGGCCAAAAACATTCAGTACTTC. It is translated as CASSLSGEAKNIQYF. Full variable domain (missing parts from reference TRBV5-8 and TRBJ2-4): EAGVTQSPTHLIKTRGQQATLRCSPISGHTSVYWYQQALGLGLQFLLWYDEGEERNRGNFPPRFSGRQFPNYSSELNVNALELEDSALYLCASSLSGEAKNIQYFGAGTRLSVL.

The CDR3 region has the DNA TGTGCCAGCAGTCGAAGGACAGGGAACACTGAAGCTTTCTTT. Translating it yields CASSRRTGNTEAFF. The chain uses TRBV6-5 and TRBJ1-1; 7 bases line up with TRBD1. The CDR3 totals 14 residues. Germline trimming cut 5 bases from V and 1 base from J; bases unmatched to any gene: 4. Germline V lookup: CDR1 MNHEY, CDR2 SVGAGI.

The chain's CDR3 is CASSIVAGVVTDTQYF. The CDR3 bases are TGTGCCAGCAGTATAGTGGCGGGAGTGGTCACAGATACGCAGTATTTT. The genes are TRBV28 and TRBJ2-3; 7 positions agree with TRBD2. V trimming: 5 bases; J trimming: 2 bases; junction bases outside the gene matches: 10. CDR3 length: 16 residues. Germline CDR1 is MDHEN and CDR2 is SYDVKM. Complete variable domain (other parts from reference TRBV28 and TRBJ2-3): DVKVTQSSRYLVKRTGEKVFLECVQDMDHENMFWYRQDPGLGLRLIYFSYDVKMKEKGDIPEGYSVSREKKERFSLILESASTNQTSMYLCASSIVAGVVTDTQYFGPGTRLTVL.